These 3 T cell receptor beta chains share one sample of origin, sequenced in a study of CD8 T cells in Susac syndrome. RNA, at roughly 0.5 to 1 ug, was reverse transcribed with random hexamers. TCRdb used MiXCR to reprocess the immunoSEQ multiplex PCR reads, holding one entry per CDR3 protein. Of 300,000 or so distinct CDR3 sequences listed, around 90% are singletons. Material for sequencing was CD4+ T cells from PBMCs. These receptors were taken from a human donor with multiple sclerosis.

V usage is TRBV29-1 and J usage is TRBJ2-5, with D uncertain. The CDR3 consists of 11 residues. Germline values: CDR1 SQVTM, CDR2 ANQGSEA. V was cut by 4 bases and J by 1 base, with 4 bases left in between. The CDR3 spells CSVVSQETQYF. As DNA, the CDR3 is TGCAGCGTTGTAAGCCAAGAGACCCAGTACTTC.

The chain has TRBV19 and TRBJ2-3; 10 bases map to TRBD2. This CDR3 region has 16 residues. Per germline, CDR1 LNHDA and CDR2 SQIVND (reference sequence). The V gene end was trimmed by 4 bases and the J gene end by 8 bases; junction bases not matched to a gene: 12. CDR3 DNA sequence: TGTGCCAGTAGTACCCGGACTAGCGGATATACGGGTACGCAGTATTTT. It translates to CASSTRTSGYTGTQYF.

The V call is TRBV19, the J call TRBJ2-1, with a weak D call TRBD2 (6 bases). In germline, CDR1 is LNHDA, CDR2 SQIVND (reference sequence). V lost 1 base and J 7 bases, leaving 20 bases between the germline ends. The CDR3 is made up of 17 amino acids. DNA for the CDR3: TGTGCCAGTAGTATAGGAACGGGAACGGGAGTTGCTAATGAGCAGTTCTTC. This codes for CASSIGTGTGVANEQFF.